The 2 T cell receptor beta chains below all came from one sample that was sequenced in a study of cytomegalovirus exposure and HLA in healthy donors. The PCR employed 60 Vbeta primers together with 13 Jbeta primers. Clones were sequenced by immunoSEQ multiplex PCR, and TCRdb holds only the in-frame ones, with some missing. The table includes about 130,000 clones, about 69% detected once. Sequencing input: PBMCs. All receptors derive from a man aged 30-40 years in good health and CMV-seronegative.

The CDR3 is CASSRDRRIYEQYF. The CDR3 nucleotides are TGTGCCAGCAGCCGTGACAGGAGAATTTACGAGCAGTACTTC. V usage is TRBV7-2 and J usage is TRBJ2-7; weak D call: TRBD1 (6 bases). Germline-derived CDR1 and CDR2 are SGHTA and FQGNSA. V shed 5 bases and J shed 4 bases, with 15 bases lying between them. This CDR3 contains 14 residues.

This clone showed up just once. V is TRBV4-3 and J is TRBJ2-1; possibly TRBD1 for D (6 bases). The germline V and J ends were trimmed by 4 bases and 9 bases, with 22 bases remaining between them. CDR3 length equals 16 residues. Germline CDR1 reads LGHNA; CDR2 reads YSLEER. CDR3 sequence: CASSRETGKNFIEQFF. Here the CDR3 DNA reads TGCGCCAGCAGCCGAGAAACAGGGAAGAATTTTATTGAGCAGTTCTTC.